The present T cell receptor beta chain was sequenced within a study of Ad26.COV2.S vaccination and SARS-CoV-2 variants. The table lists this clone with a count of one. Antigen specificity is unknown. Whole-study findings and limits: Recipients of vaccine and of placebo showed similar breadth of their non-spike TCR repertoires. Post-vaccination spike-specific CD8+ and CD4+ T cell responses reportedly had substantial breadth. Responses of T cells in total may have been underestimated by the TCR breadth and depth analyses. Spike-specific TCR breadth was greater after Ad26.COV2.S than placebo.

The repertoire was sequenced with immunoSEQ multiplex PCR; TCRdb's copy has only in-frame clones and lacks some. This sample carries roughly 380,000 clones, approximately 90% of them seen once, and the ten largest clones take roughly 3.9%. V lost 4 bases, J lost 4 bases, and 12 bases stayed unmatched. Looked up from germline, CDR1 is SGHRS and CDR2 is YFSETQ. The CDR3 extends over 16 amino acids. This clonotype originated in a human donor who had recovered from COVID-19. The source material was peripheral blood, sampled after recovery from COVID-19. The gene calls are TRBV5-1 and TRBJ2-3; 7 bases are shared with TRBD1. The CDR3 loop reads CASSPAGQAWADTQYF. In nucleotides, the CDR3 is TGCGCCAGCAGCCCGGCAGGACAGGCCTGGGCAGATACGCAGTATTTT.